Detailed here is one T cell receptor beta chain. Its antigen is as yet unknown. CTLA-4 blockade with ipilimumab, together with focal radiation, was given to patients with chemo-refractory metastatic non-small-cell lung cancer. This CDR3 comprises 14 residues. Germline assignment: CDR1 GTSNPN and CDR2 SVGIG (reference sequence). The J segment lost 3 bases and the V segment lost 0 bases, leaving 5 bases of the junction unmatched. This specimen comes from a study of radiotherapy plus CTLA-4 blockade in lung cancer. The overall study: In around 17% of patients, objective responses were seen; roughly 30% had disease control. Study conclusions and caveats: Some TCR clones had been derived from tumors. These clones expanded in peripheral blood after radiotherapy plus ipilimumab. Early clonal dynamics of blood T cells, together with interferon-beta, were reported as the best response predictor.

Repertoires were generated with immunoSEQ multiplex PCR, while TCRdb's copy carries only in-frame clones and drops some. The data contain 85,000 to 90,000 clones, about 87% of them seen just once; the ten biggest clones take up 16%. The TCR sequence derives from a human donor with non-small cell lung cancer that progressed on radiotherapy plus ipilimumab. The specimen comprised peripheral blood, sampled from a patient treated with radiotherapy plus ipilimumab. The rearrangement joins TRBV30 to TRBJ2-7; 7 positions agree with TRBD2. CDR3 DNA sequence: TGTGCCTGGAGTGTAGGTGGGGGGGGCTACGAGCAGTACTTC. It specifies CAWSVGGGGYEQYF. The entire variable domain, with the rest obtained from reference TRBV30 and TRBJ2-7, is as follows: SQTIHQWPATLVQPVGSPLSLECTVEGTSNPNLYWYRQAAGRGLQLLFYSVGIGQISSEVPQNLSASRPQDRQFILSSKKLLLSDSGFYLCAWSVGGGGYEQYFGPGTRLTVT.